The present T cell receptor (beta chain) was sequenced within a study of blood T cell repertoires in COVID-19 (dated by TCRdb to 2020 to 2021). With regard to the full study: Samples from collaborators originated in the United States, Italy and Spain and spanned both the acute and convalescent phases of COVID-19. The prospective study material was composed of cDNA or gDNA derived from T cells, B-cell-depleted T cells, or PBMCs. Deeply sampled blood TCRbeta repertoires from subjects exposed to, actively infected with, or recovered from COVID-19 were included in the dataset. The repertoires were released in a freely available public database meant as a resource for research on the immune response to SARS-CoV-2. The samples were drawn from the first 160 participants of the ongoing ImmuneRACE study and from about 1,200 subjects provided by 6 global collaborators. A de-identified subject ID, COVID-19 status, age in years and sex were almost always included in the sample metadata. Where HLA class I and class II types were available, the types were taken from metadata supplied by the sample provider, not from assay-based typing.

TCRbeta CDR3 regions were amplified from genomic DNA using the immunoSEQ Assay, a bias-controlled multiplex PCR. From the authors' description of their analysis: The number of nucleated cells in each sample was estimated from the amplification of reference gene primers within the assay. To quantify the absolute abundance of each unique TCRbeta CDR3 rearrangement, sequence reads were collapsed and filtered. For each sample, productive Simpson clonality was calculated by taking the square root of Simpson's diversity index across productive rearrangements. TCRdb re-hosts the immuneACCESS table, in-frame sequences only. Its copies lack some clones; in the studies checked, an unresolved V gene accounts for under half of them, and the cause for the rest is not known. That table supplies the V and J calls and clone size; D and trimming were determined from the DNA. Here the sample has 350,000 to 400,000 clones; approximately 89% occur a single time. The top ten clones comprise around 1.7% of the sample.

The germline V gene (reference sequence) supplies CDR1 SEHNR and CDR2 FQNEAQ. The trim is 5 bases for V and 4 bases for J, with a gap of 9 bases between the germline ends. Inclusive of the bounding cysteine and phenylalanine, the CDR3 is 13 residues long. The CDR3 DNA has 39 bases and is translated from base 1. The research as a whole found: The amount of clinical and demographic metadata varied by source and participant and was provided uncurated.

Concerning this clone: There is no known antigen for this receptor. No base quality values were provided; no much bigger clone lies one nucleotide off.

Participants in the prospective study were aged roughly 18 to 90 years, lived in 20 to 25 United States geographic areas, and enrolled through a virtual design. In the prospective study, cohorts were assigned on the basis of participant-reported clinical history obtained from a screening survey and a study questionnaire. Recovered participants in ImmuneRACE Cohort 3 were defined as having two consecutive negative NP/OP PCR tests, clearance from a healthcare professional, or resolution of symptoms. In the prospective study, mobile phlebotomists collected whole blood, serum and a nasopharyngeal or oropharyngeal swab from each participant. Participants in the prospective study had the option to provide additional blood draws and questionnaires over a roughly 2-month period. Prospective study blood samples were shipped either frozen or at room temperature before DNA extraction.

The specimen was PBMCs or T cells enriched from blood (not recorded which). The origin of this receptor is a woman younger than 45 who had recovered from COVID-19. The chain is encoded by TRBV7-9 joined to TRBJ2-1; the D gene is perhaps TRBD1, from 5 matching bases. The nucleotide sequence reads as follows: TGTGCCAGCAGCAATCGACAGTACAATGAGCAGTTCTTC. This is translated as CASSNRQYNEQFF. The CDR3 plus the reference TRBV7-9 and TRBJ2-1 genes for the other parts give the full variable domain: DTGVSQNPRHKITKRGQNVTFRCDPISEHNRLYWYRQTLGQGPEFLTYFQNEAQLEKSRLLSDRFSAERPKGSFSTLEIQRTEQGDSAMYLCASSNRQYNEQFFGPGTRLTVL.